This TCR beta chain was found in a study of T cells in Graves' hyperthyroidism and ophthalmopathy. The TCR beta CDR3 regions underwent amplification using RNA transcripts as the source. HTBI primers drove first-round RT-PCR of the TCR CDR3. MiXCR, applied by TCRdb to the multiplex PCR reads, yields one record per CDR3 protein. The sample includes 610,000 or so distinct CDR3 sequences, about 45% of them seen just once. Overall study results and limits: Most clonotypes expanded in the thyroid (above 0.001) were also present in blood. Stable hyperthyroidism was told apart from ophthalmopathy by a model built on 13 V-J features.

With regard to this clonotype: Its antigen is unidentified.

The germline V gene has CDR1 MNHEY and CDR2 SVGAGI. V was cut by 4 bases and J by 13 bases, with 16 bases left in between. The CDR3 spans 13 residues. Patients between 18 and 65 years old had hyperthyroidism, newly diagnosed and lasting under 2 months. The sequence came from a woman aged 18-29 years with Graves' hyperthyroidism. The V gene is TRBV6-5, the J gene TRBJ2-2; no clear D gene. Sequenced: peripheral blood or thyroid tissue (not recorded which). In nucleotides, the CDR3 is TGTGCCAGCAGTTTAGTTTTGGGGTGGAGGCTGTTTTTT. This codes for CASSLVLGWRLFF.